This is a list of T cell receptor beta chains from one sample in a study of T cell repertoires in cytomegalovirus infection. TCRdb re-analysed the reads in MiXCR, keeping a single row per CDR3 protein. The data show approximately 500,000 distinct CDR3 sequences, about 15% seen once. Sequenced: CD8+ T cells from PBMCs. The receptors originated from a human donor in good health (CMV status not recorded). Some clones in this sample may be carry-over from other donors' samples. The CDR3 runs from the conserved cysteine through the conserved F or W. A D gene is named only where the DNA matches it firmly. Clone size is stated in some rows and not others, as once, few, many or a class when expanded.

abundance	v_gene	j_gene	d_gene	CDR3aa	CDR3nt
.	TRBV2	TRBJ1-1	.	CASSDQRGNTEAFF	TGTGCCAGCAGTGATCAAAGGGGCAACACTGAAGCTTTCTTT
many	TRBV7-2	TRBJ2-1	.	CASSLAFNEQFF	TGTGCCAGCAGCTTGGCGTTCAATGAGCAGTTCTTC
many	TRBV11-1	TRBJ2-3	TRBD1	CASSRQGRHTDTQYF	TGTGCCAGCAGCCGACAGGGACGGCACACAGATACGCAGTATTTT
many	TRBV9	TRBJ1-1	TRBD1	CASRGQGTEAFF	TGTGCCAGCAGGGGACAGGGAACTGAAGCTTTCTTT
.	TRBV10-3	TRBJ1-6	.	CAISEARTNSPLHF	TGTGCCATCAGTGAGGCGCGGACCAATTCACCCCTCCACTTT
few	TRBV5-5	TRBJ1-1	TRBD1	CASSGTGGGGEAFF	TGTGCCAGCAGCGGCACAGGGGGCGGCGGTGAAGCTTTCTTT
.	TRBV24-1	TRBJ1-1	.	CATSDGTEAFF	TGTGCCACCAGTGATGGGACAGAAGCTTTCTTT
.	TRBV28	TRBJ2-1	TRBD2	CASSIPTSGNMNEQFF	TGTGCCAGCAGTATCCCGACTAGCGGGAACATGAATGAGCAGTTCTTC
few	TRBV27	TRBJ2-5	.	CASSRDSRVQETQYF	TGTGCCAGCAGTCGGGACTCAAGGGTTCAAGAGACCCAGTACTTC
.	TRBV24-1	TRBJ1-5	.	CATQEGIDSNQPQHF	TGTGCCACTCAGGAGGGGATTGATAGCAATCAGCCCCAGCATTTT
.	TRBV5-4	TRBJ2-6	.	CASSPSGVGANVLTF	TGTGCCAGCAGCCCCTCGGGGGTTGGGGCCAACGTCCTGACTTTC
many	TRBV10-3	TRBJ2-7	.	CAIRQTPFKEQYF	TGTGCCATCAGACAGACCCCCTTCAAAGAGCAGTACTTC
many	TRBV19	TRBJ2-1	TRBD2	CASSPGTSGPEQFF	TGTGCCAGTAGTCCCGGGACTAGCGGTCCAGAGCAGTTCTTC
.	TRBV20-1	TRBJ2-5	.	CSASAGLETQYF	TGCAGTGCTAGCGCGGGGTTGGAGACCCAGTACTTC
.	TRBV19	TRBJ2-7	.	CASSYTANYEQYF	TGTGCCAGTAGCTACACAGCAAACTACGAGCAGTACTTC
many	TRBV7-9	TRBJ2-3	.	CASSPGDPTDTQYF	TGTGCCAGCAGCCCCGGGGACCCAACAGATACGCAGTATTTT
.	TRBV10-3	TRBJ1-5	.	CASEDPGRRNQPQHF	TGTGCCAGCGAGGATCCAGGTCGGAGGAATCAGCCCCAGCATTTT
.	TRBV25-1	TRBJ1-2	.	CASSGYGDYGYTF	TGTGCCAGCAGTGGGTACGGGGACTATGGCTACACCTTC
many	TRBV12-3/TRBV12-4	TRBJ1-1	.	CASSPGTVEAFF	TGTGCCAGCAGCCCAGGGACGGTTGAAGCTTTCTTT
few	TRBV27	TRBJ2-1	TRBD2	CASSPQTSVYNEQFF	TGTGCCAGCAGTCCCCAAACTAGCGTCTACAATGAGCAGTTCTTC
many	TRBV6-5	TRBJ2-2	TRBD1	CATKGTGNAGELFF	TGTGCCACCAAAGGGACAGGGAACGCCGGGGAGCTGTTTTTT
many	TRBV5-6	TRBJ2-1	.	CASSLAPDGLSSYNEQFF	TGTGCCAGCAGCTTGGCCCCTGACGGTCTAAGCTCCTACAATGAGCAGTTCTTC
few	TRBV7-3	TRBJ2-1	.	CASSLTQGGEQFF	TGTGCCAGCAGCTTAACTCAGGGCGGAGAGCAGTTCTTC
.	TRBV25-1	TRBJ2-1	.	CASSPGTQQFF	TGTGCCAGCAGTCCCGGCACACAGCAGTTCTTC
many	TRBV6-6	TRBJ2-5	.	CASSYSKRASYQETQYF	TGTGCCAGCAGTTACTCGAAAAGGGCCTCCTATCAAGAGACCCAGTACTTC
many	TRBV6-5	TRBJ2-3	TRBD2	CASSYSALAGITDTQYF	TGTGCCAGCAGTTACTCGGCCCTAGCGGGAATCACAGATACGCAGTATTTT
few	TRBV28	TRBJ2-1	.	CASSLDDNEQFF	TGTGCCAGCAGTTTAGATGACAATGAGCAGTTCTTC
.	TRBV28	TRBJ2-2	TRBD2	CASSSPVIAGVTGELFF	TGTGCCAGCAGTTCTCCCGTGATAGCGGGAGTCACCGGGGAGCTGTTTTTT
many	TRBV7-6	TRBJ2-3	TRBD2	CASSPTGGGTGDTQYF	TGTGCCAGCAGCCCAACCGGGGGGGGGACGGGGGATACGCAGTATTTT
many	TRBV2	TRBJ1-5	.	CASSLRREQPQHF	TGTGCCAGCAGCCTGAGGCGGGAACAGCCCCAGCATTTT
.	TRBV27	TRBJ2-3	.	CASSTGWGTDTQYF	TGTGCCAGCAGTACGGGGTGGGGCACAGATACGCAGTATTTT
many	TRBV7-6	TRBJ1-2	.	CASSLGLAEYTF	TGTGCCAGCAGCTTGGGGCTAGCGGAATACACCTTC
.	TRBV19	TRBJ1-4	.	CASQDSFNEKLFF	TGTGCCAGCCAGGACAGCTTCAATGAAAAACTGTTTTTT
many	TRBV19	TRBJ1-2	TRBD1	CASSAGQGAGVGYTF	TGTGCCAGTAGCGCGGGGCAGGGGGCCGGTGTTGGCTACACCTTC